One and the same sample provided the 26 T cell receptor beta chains below, sequenced in a study of Ad26.COV2.S vaccination and SARS-CoV-2 variants. Treatment of the sample: about 20 received Ad26.COV2.S at low or high dose, single or two shots; 5 received placebo; per-sample allocation not given. The samples date from day 63 after the first vaccine or placebo injection. Assay: immunoSEQ multiplex PCR; the TCRdb copy retains only in-frame clones and omits some. The sample carries 250,000 to 300,000 clones, around 87% recorded once. The sample here was peripheral blood, taken in a trial of Ad26.COV2.S vaccine versus placebo. These receptors all stem from a person between 18 and 65 years old who received the Ad26.COV2.S COVID-19 vaccine or a placebo.

This chain uses TRBV4-2 with TRBJ2-3; the D is unclear. The CDR3 runs to 14 residues. The V end lost 3 bases, the J end lost 0 bases, and 7 bases lay between the germline ends. Per the germline V gene, CDR1 is LGHNA and CDR2 is YNFKEQ. CDR3 loop: CASSQGHSTDTQYF. The CDR3 DNA is TGTGCCAGCAGCCAGGGTCACAGCACAGATACGCAGTATTTT.

This rearrangement joins TRBV4-3 to TRBJ1-6; perhaps TRBD1 as D (5 bases). The CDR3 covers 15 residues. V was clipped by 1 base and J by 8 bases, with 12 bases between them. The germline V gene has CDR1 LGHNA and CDR2 YSLEER. For the CDR3, the DNA is TGCGCCAGCAGCCAAGTACCGCAGGGAGATTCACCCCTCCACTTT. Translated: CASSQVPQGDSPLHF.

The chain couples TRBV4-3 to TRBJ2-7; TRBD1 agrees at 7 bases. CDR1 and CDR2 from the germline V gene are LGHNA and YSLEER. The trim removed 4 bases at V and 0 bases at J, leaving 6 bases unmatched. The CDR3 is 15 amino acids. The CDR3 loop is CASSREGDSSYEQYF. CDR3 DNA sequence: TGCGCCAGCAGCCGTGAGGGGGACAGCTCCTACGAGCAGTACTTC.

The chain employs TRBV3-1 (or the pseudogene TRBV3-2) and TRBJ2-2; unclear D gene. The V end lost 1 base, the J end lost 5 bases, and 14 bases lay between the germline ends. Germline V gene data show CDR1 as LGHDT and CDR2 as YNNKEL (reference sequence). This CDR3 comprises 16 residues. The CDR3 coding sequence is TGTGCCAGCAGCCAAGTCCGGTCCCTAATTACCGGGGAGCTGTTTTTT. Protein product: CASSQVRSLITGELFF.

The J gene is TRBJ1-1, the V gene TRBV19; D is undetermined. Trimming pared 3 bases from V and 1 base from J, leaving 6 bases between. The CDR3 contains 13 residues. CDR1 and CDR2 from the germline V gene are LNHDA and SQIVND (reference sequence). Written as DNA, the CDR3 is TGTGCCAGTAGTATCCAGTGGAACACTGAAGCTTTCTTT. Residues: CASSIQWNTEAFF.

This chain uses TRBV2 with TRBJ2-7; TRBD2 matches at 13 bases. The germline V gene encodes CDR1 SNHLY and CDR2 FYNNEI. This CDR3 is 17 amino acids long. The V gene end was trimmed by 6 bases and the J gene end by 0 bases; junction bases not matched to a gene: 8. CDR3 nucleotide sequence: TGTGCCAGCAGGGCGGGGACTAGCGGGGCTTACTCCTACGAGCAGTACTTC. It yields the protein CASRAGTSGAYSYEQYF.

V is TRBV7-2 and J is TRBJ1-2; D gene ambiguous. Trimming stripped 2 bases from V and 5 bases from J, with 12 bases between. Germline values: CDR1 SGHTA, CDR2 FQGNSA. The CDR3 spans 14 residues. As DNA, the CDR3 is TGTGCCAGCAGCTTAATGGCAGGAGATTATGGCTACACCTTC. Amino acid sequence: CASSLMAGDYGYTF.

This clone has more than one count but fewer than ten. An end of the junction differs from the germline gene, which may be a read error. This chain connects TRBV7-2 to TRBJ1-6; TRBD1 might be the D (5 bases). CDR3 length equals 11 residues. Germline V lookup: CDR1 SGHTA, CDR2 FQGNSA. The CDR3 loop reads CASSLGGRPIF. As DNA, the CDR3 is TGTGCCAGCAGCTTAGGGGGACGGCCGATCTTT.

V is TRBV21-1 and J is TRBJ1-6; the table names TRBD1, a call not compared with the DNA. TRBV21-1 counts as a pseudogene. This CDR3 region has 16 residues. CDR3 region: CASRDRYRLDNSPLHF. CDR3 coding DNA: TGTGCCAGCCGGGACAGGTACCGACTCGATAATTCACCCCTCCACTTT.

The V call is TRBV5-4, the J call TRBJ1-1, with 7 nucleotides matching TRBD1. The ends lost 3 bases at V and 0 bases at J; junction bases unmatched: 2. This CDR3 region has 14 residues. Germline V gene lookup returns CDR1 SGHNT and CDR2 YYREEE (reference sequence). The CDR3 protein is CASSSGQMNTEAFF. CDR3 sequence (DNA): TGTGCCAGCAGCTCGGGACAGATGAACACTGAAGCTTTCTTT.

The gene calls are TRBV6-6 and TRBJ2-7; D may correspond to TRBD1 or TRBD2 (5 bases each). The CDR3 totals 14 residues. Germline V lookup: CDR1 MNHNY, CDR2 SVGAGI (reference sequence). V was trimmed by 7 bases and J by 4 bases, leaving 17 bases between them. The CDR3 bases are TGTGCCAGCACCCTCGGGGCGCCGGGGTACGAGCAGTACTTC. As protein: CASTLGAPGYEQYF.

On this clone: This sample also contains other DNA sequences that code for the same CDR3. The gene calls are TRBV14 and TRBJ2-7; D is possibly TRBD2 (5 bases). CDR3 length: 15 residues. With 3 bases removed from V and 0 bases from J, the gap between germline ends came to 12 bases. Germline CDR1 SGHDN, CDR2 FVKESK. The CDR3 DNA reads as TGTGCCAGCAGCCAGGGAAGAGGGAGCTCCTACGAGCAGTACTTC. Its translation: CASSQGRGSSYEQYF.

This chain joins TRBV7-8 and TRBJ1-1; 7 bases line up with TRBD1. The CDR3 contains 16 residues. In germline, CDR1 is SGHVS, CDR2 FQNEAQ. V shed 1 base and J 3 bases; nucleotides not matched to a gene: 8. The CDR3 sequence is CASSLGGDRIYTEAFF. The CDR3 coding sequence is TGTGCCAGCAGCTTAGGGGGGGACAGAATCTACACTGAAGCTTTCTTT.

CDR3 sequence: CAISDPSFVQPQHF. For the CDR3, the DNA is TGTGCCATCAGTGACCCCTCTTTCGTCCAGCCCCAGCATTTT. The chain uses TRBV10-3 and TRBJ1-5; D gene uncertain. The length of the CDR3 is 14 residues. The V end lost 3 bases, the J end lost 7 bases, and 13 bases lay between the germline ends. Germline V gene data show CDR1 as ENHRY and CDR2 as SYGVKD.

The chain carries TRBV4-1 and TRBJ1-2; 7 bases line up with TRBD1. With V trimmed by 2 bases and J by 3 bases, 12 bases remained unmatched. Looked up from germline, CDR1 is MGHRA and CDR2 is YSYEKL. The length of the CDR3 is 17 residues. CDR3 DNA sequence: TGCGCCAGCAGCCAACCCTCACAGGGGAGGGTCGACTATGGCTACACCTTC. Translated: CASSQPSQGRVDYGYTF.

The J gene is TRBJ1-4, the V gene TRBV5-1, with D possibly TRBD1 on 5 matching bases. Germline lookup yields CDR1 SGHRS and CDR2 YFSETQ. Trimming shortened V by 1 base and J by 7 bases, and 14 bases separated the two germline ends. The CDR3 is 15 amino acids. CDR3 loop: CASSLNMGVFEKLFF. The CDR3, as DNA: TGCGCCAGCAGCTTGAATATGGGGGTATTTGAAAAACTGTTTTTT.

The rearrangement links TRBV2 to TRBJ1-6; D is possibly TRBD1 (6 bases). CDR1 and CDR2 (germline): SNHLY, FYNNEI. V was trimmed by 5 bases and J by 9 bases, leaving 14 bases between them. The length of the CDR3 is 14 residues. The CDR3 sequence is CASSKQGWGSPLHF. As DNA, the CDR3 is TGTGCCAGCAGTAAACAGGGTTGGGGTTCACCCCTCCACTTT.

The CDR3 sequence is CASSNEKLFF. The CDR3 nucleotides read TGTGCCAGTAGTAATGAAAAACTGTTTTTT. V is TRBV19 and J is TRBJ1-4; D remains unclear. Germline lookup yields CDR1 LNHDA and CDR2 SQIVND (reference sequence). CDR3 length equals 10 residues. Trimming stripped 4 bases from V and 6 bases from J, with 0 bases between.

This chain joins TRBV6-5 and TRBJ2-5; TRBD1 aligns across 11 bases. This CDR3 has 15 amino acids. Losses at the gene ends were 5 bases for V and 5 bases for J; bases not matched to a gene: 7. Germline CDR1 reads MNHEY; CDR2 reads SVGAGI. The CDR3 spells CASSPRTGGWETQYF. CDR3 sequence (DNA): TGTGCCAGCAGTCCCAGGACAGGGGGCTGGGAGACCCAGTACTTC.

The chain combines TRBV7-2 with TRBJ2-7; 7 nucleotides align to TRBD2. The CDR3 runs to 14 residues. CDR1 is SGHTA and CDR2 is FQGNSA in the germline V gene. J lost 2 bases, V lost 4 bases, and 5 bases had no gene match. The CDR3 reads CASSSSGAAYEQYF. The CDR3 DNA follows: TGTGCCAGCAGCTCGAGCGGGGCCGCCTACGAGCAGTACTTC.

The count of this clone is one. This chain joins TRBV7-9 and TRBJ2-5, with 8 bases fitting TRBD2. CDR3 length: 16 amino acids. After removal of 3 bases from V and 2 bases from J, the junction contained 8 bases not matched to a gene. The germline V gene encodes CDR1 SEHNR and CDR2 FQNEAQ (reference sequence). The CDR3 spells CASSFQGLDIQETQYF. The CDR3 DNA follows: TGTGCCAGCAGCTTTCAGGGACTAGACATTCAAGAGACCCAGTACTTC.

The chain recombines TRBV7-6 with TRBJ2-1, with 8 nucleotides matching TRBD2. V dropped 1 base and J dropped 6; count of bases not matched to a gene: 8. The CDR3 sequence is 16 residues long. Germline V gene lookup returns CDR1 SGHVS and CDR2 FNYEAQ. CDR3 region: CASSLVGTSSANEQFF. The CDR3 DNA reads TGTGCCAGCAGCTTAGTAGGGACTAGTAGTGCCAATGAGCAGTTCTTC. Full variable domain (remainder filled in from reference TRBV7-6 and TRBJ2-1): GAGVSQSPRYKVTKRGQDVALRCDPISGHVSLYWYRQALGQGPEFLTYFNYEAQQDKSGLPNDRFSAERPEGSISTLTIQRTEQRDSAMYRCASSLVGTSSANEQFFGPGTRLTVL.

This chain joins TRBV9 and TRBJ2-1, with D unclear. This CDR3 has 13 amino acids. Germline lookup yields CDR1 SGDLS and CDR2 YYNGEE. V lost 3 bases to trimming and J lost 7 bases, with 11 bases between them. The CDR3 DNA reads TGTGCCAGCAGCGCAATTAACATAAATGAGCAGTTCTTC. Translation: CASSAININEQFF.

The genes are TRBV6-5 and TRBJ2-2; 7 bases fit TRBD1. The CDR3 sequence is 14 residues long. The germline gives CDR1 MNHEY, CDR2 SVGAGI. Trimming removed 2 bases from V and 5 bases from J; junction bases left unmatched: 2. CDR3 sequence (DNA): TGTGCCAGCAGTTACAACAGGGGTACCGGGGAGCTGTTTTTT. The encoded protein is CASSYNRGTGELFF.

The CDR3 DNA reads as TGCGCCAGCAGCCAAGATTTGACCCTTAATGAAAAACTGTTTTTT. Protein sequence: CASSQDLTLNEKLFF. The V gene is TRBV4-1, the J gene TRBJ1-4; D not certain. The V gene's germline CDR1 is MGHRA and CDR2 YSYEKL. Trimming stripped 0 bases from V and 4 bases from J, with 9 bases between. The CDR3 loop spans 15 amino acids.

The genes are TRBV19 and TRBJ1-2; 7 bases are shared with TRBD1. Germline assignment: CDR1 LNHDA and CDR2 SQIVND (reference sequence). CDR3 length equals 17 residues. Trimming at V came to 4 bases and at J to 6 bases, leaving 17 bases not matched to a gene. In nucleotides, the CDR3 is TGTGCCAGTAGTACCCTTCGCTCTTCTGACAGGGAGAATGGCTACACCTTC. Protein sequence: CASSTLRSSDRENGYTF.